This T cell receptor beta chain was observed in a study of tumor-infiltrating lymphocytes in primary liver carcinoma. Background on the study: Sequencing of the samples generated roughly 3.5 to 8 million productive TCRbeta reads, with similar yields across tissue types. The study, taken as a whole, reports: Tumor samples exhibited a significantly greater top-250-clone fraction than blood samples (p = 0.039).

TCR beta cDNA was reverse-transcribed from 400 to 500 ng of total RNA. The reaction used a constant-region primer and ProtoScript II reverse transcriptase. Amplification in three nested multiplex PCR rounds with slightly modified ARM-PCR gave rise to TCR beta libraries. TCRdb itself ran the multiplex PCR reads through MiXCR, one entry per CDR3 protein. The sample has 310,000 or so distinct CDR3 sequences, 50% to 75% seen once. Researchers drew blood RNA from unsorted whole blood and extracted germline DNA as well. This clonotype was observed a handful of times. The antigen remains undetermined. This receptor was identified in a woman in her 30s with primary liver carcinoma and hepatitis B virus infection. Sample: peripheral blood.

CDR3 in amino acids: CASSERTTYNEQFF. DNA for the CDR3: TGCGCCAGCAGTGAAAGGACAACCTACAATGAGCAGTTCTTC. The chain carries TRBV10-2 and TRBJ2-1, with a weak D call TRBD1 (5 bases). With 3 bases removed from V and 2 bases from J, the gap between germline ends came to 8 bases. CDR1 WSHSY and CDR2 SAAADI come from the germline V gene. This CDR3 spans 14 amino acids.